Following are 21 T cell receptor beta chains from one sample sequenced in a study of human T cells and chemical hapten exposure. TCRdb reprocessed the RACE reads via MiXCR and lists one record per CDR3 protein. This sample has over 50,000 distinct CDR3 sequences, with approximately 9.5% found just once. Stated time point: pre-sensitization, week 0. Treatment in this sample: therapeutic diphenylcyclopropenone sensitization with weekly scalp DPC. RNA extraction used unfractionated whole blood as the source of total RNA. The starting material was whole blood, obtained in connection with sensitization to the hapten diphenylcyclopropenone (DPC). These TCRs come from a woman in her 30s with alopecia areata. Some clones in this sample may be carry-over from other donors' samples.

This clonotype was counted only a few times. V usage is TRBV12-3 or TRBV12-4 and J usage is TRBJ2-7; TRBD1 aligns across 9 bases. The CDR3 has 15 amino acids. V lost 3 bases and J lost 0; bases outside the gene matches: 3. The CDR3 DNA is TGTGCCAGCAGTTTGGGACAGGGCTACTCCTACGAGCAGTACTTC. It specifies CASSLGQGYSYEQYF.

This clonotype was recorded many times. This chain joins TRBV4-1 and TRBJ1-2; no clear D gene. From germline, CDR1 is MGHRA and CDR2 YSYEKL. V lost 2 bases, J lost 8 bases, and 6 bases lay in between. This CDR3 has 11 residues. CDR3 DNA: TGCGCCAGCAGCCAACTGGGAGGCTACACCTTC. Protein product: CASSQLGGYTF.

The rearrangement uses TRBV20-1 and TRBJ2-6, with TRBD1 identical over 12 bases. With V trimmed by 6 bases and J by 8 bases, 5 bases remained unmatched. Per germline, CDR1 DFQATT and CDR2 SNEGSKA (reference sequence). This CDR3 contains 14 residues. CDR3 bases: TGCAGTGCCCCCCGGGACAGGGGGCCCAACGTCCTGACTTTC. Amino acid sequence: CSAPRDRGPNVLTF.

This clonotype was detected many times. The chain joins TRBV6-2 or TRBV6-3 to TRBJ1-5; D unclear. Trimming took off 2 bases at V and 0 bases at J, with 23 bases between the two ends. The germline CDR1 and CDR2 sequences are MNHEY and SVGEGT. CDR3 size: 20 residues. The CDR3 region is CASSYRSDDLNYYSNQPQHF. The CDR3 DNA reads as TGTGCCAGCAGTTACCGGTCAGACGATCTGAATTATTATAGCAATCAGCCCCAGCATTTT.

This clonotype was seen at least ten times. The J gene is TRBJ1-5, the V gene TRBV7-9, with 8 nucleotides matching TRBD1. In germline, CDR1 is SEHNR, CDR2 FQNEAQ (reference sequence). The CDR3 has 12 amino acids. After removal of 5 bases from V and 7 bases from J, the junction contained 1 base not matched to a gene. For the CDR3, the DNA is TGTGCCAGCAGCCAGGGGGCGCAGCCCCAGCATTTT. Its translation: CASSQGAQPQHF.

In this sample, this clonotype turned up a few times. V usage is TRBV5-1 and J usage is TRBJ2-3, with no clear D. Trimming pared 4 bases from V and 4 bases from J, leaving 13 bases between. Per the germline V gene, CDR1 is SGHRS and CDR2 is YFSETQ. The CDR3 has 14 amino acids. The DNA for the CDR3 is TGCGCCAGCAGCCCTGACTGGGCGGCAGATACGCAGTATTTT. Translated, it gives CASSPDWAADTQYF.

This clonotype was recorded at least ten times. The chain has TRBV28 and TRBJ1-1; D possibly corresponds to TRBD1 (5 bases). The V end was cut by 1 base, the J end by 3 bases, with 9 bases between. This CDR3 region has 14 residues. Germline V gene sequence: CDR1 MDHEN, CDR2 SYDVKM. The CDR3 loop reads CASSLSQGDTEAFF. The CDR3 coding sequence is TGTGCCAGCAGTTTATCTCAGGGAGACACTGAAGCTTTCTTT.

This clonotype was detected ten times or more. The chain carries TRBV12-3 or TRBV12-4 and TRBJ2-3, with D maybe TRBD2 (7 bases). The CDR3 extends over 16 amino acids. V was pared by 6 bases and J by 2 bases, with 18 bases between. CDR3 protein: CASRPTEGGFTDTQYF. CDR3 DNA sequence: TGTGCCAGCAGACCCACAGAGGGGGGGTTCACAGATACGCAGTATTTT.

This clonotype was seen a handful of times. The gene calls are TRBV6-6 and TRBJ1-1; TRBD1 aligns across 7 bases. Germline lookup yields CDR1 MNHNY and CDR2 SVGAGI (reference sequence). The V and J ends lost 6 bases and 9 bases, in that order; junction bases with no gene match: 7. CDR3 length: 12 amino acids. The CDR3 coding sequence is TGTGCCAGCAGACAACAGGGGTTAAAAGCTTTCTTT. It translates to CASRQQGLKAFF.

This clonotype was seen more than once but under ten times. V and J are TRBV28 and TRBJ2-5; either TRBD1 or TRBD2 may supply D (6 bases each). The germline V gene has CDR1 MDHEN and CDR2 SYDVKM. V lost 3 bases and J lost 4, with 15 bases in between. CDR3 length: 15 amino acids. This chain's CDR3 is CASSFGGPMRETQYF. For the CDR3, the DNA is TGTGCCAGCAGTTTCGGGGGCCCGATGCGAGAGACCCAGTACTTC.

The CDR3 nucleotides are TGTGCCAGCAGCTCGACTCGGGGCAATCAGCCCCAGCATTTT. Protein product: CASSSTRGNQPQHF. The chain links TRBV7-8 to TRBJ1-5; D not certain. V lost 4 bases, J lost 2 bases, and 9 bases lay in between. Per the germline V gene, CDR1 is SGHVS and CDR2 is FQNEAQ. The CDR3 length is 14 residues. Looking up the rest from reference TRBV7-8 and TRBJ1-5 gives the full variable domain: GAGVSQSPRYKVAKRGQDVALRCDPISGHVSLFWYQQALGQGPEFLTYFQNEAQLDKSGLPSDRFFAERPEGSVSTLKIQRTQQEDSAVYLCASSSTRGNQPQHFGDGTRLSIL.

A few counts support this clonotype. The chain joins TRBV29-1 to TRBJ2-5, with D possibly being TRBD2 (5 bases). Germline V gene lookup returns CDR1 SQVTM and CDR2 ANQGSEA. This CDR3 contains 12 residues. V shed 5 bases and J shed 8 bases, with 15 bases lying between them. The CDR3 DNA follows: TGCAGCGTTAGAGGGTGTGTCGATACCCAGTACTTC. It specifies CSVRGCVDTQYF.

Ten or more counts support this clonotype. The J gene is TRBJ2-7, the V gene TRBV12-3 or TRBV12-4, with D possibly matching TRBD1 (6 bases). Trimming stripped 5 bases from V and 5 bases from J, with 13 bases between. This CDR3 is 13 amino acids long. CDR3 loop: CASSPFRGNEQYF. The CDR3 DNA follows: TGTGCCAGCAGTCCATTCAGGGGAAACGAGCAGTACTTC.

This clonotype has more than one count but fewer than ten. The chain links TRBV7-9 to TRBJ2-3, with TRBD2 matching 10 bases. Per the germline V gene, CDR1 is SEHNR and CDR2 is FQNEAQ (reference sequence). This CDR3 comprises 16 residues. With V trimmed by 1 base and J by 4 bases, 5 bases remained unmatched. The CDR3 sequence is CASSLGASGGPDTQYF. CDR3 DNA: TGTGCCAGCAGCTTAGGGGCTAGCGGGGGTCCAGATACGCAGTATTTT.

The table lists this clonotype with a few counts. The chain combines TRBV7-8 with TRBJ2-3; D is ambiguous. V gave up 3 bases and J gave up 6 bases, with 7 bases separating them. Germline CDR1 SGHVS, CDR2 FQNEAQ. The CDR3 extends over 12 amino acids. CDR3 DNA: TGTGCCAGCAGCTTCAGTGTTGATACGCAGTATTTT. Protein: CASSFSVDTQYF.

There are a few counts of this clonotype. The rearrangement joins TRBV24-1 to TRBJ2-5, with 10 positions matching TRBD1. V lost 3 bases and J lost 2; bases outside the gene matches: 8. The germline V gene encodes CDR1 KGHDR and CDR2 SFDVKD. This CDR3 has 17 amino acids. The CDR3 region has the DNA TGTGCCACCAGTGATCCCAGACAGGGGGCTGTACAAGAGACCCAGTACTTC. It specifies CATSDPRQGAVQETQYF.

The chain employs TRBV7-2 and TRBJ2-7, with no clear D. Between the trimmed V and J ends, which lost 3 bases and 6 bases, there was a span of 12 bases. CDR3 size: 13 residues. The germline gives CDR1 SGHTA, CDR2 FQGNSA. The CDR3 DNA is TGTGCCAGCAGCTTTCACCTCCCCACCGAGCAGTACTTC. As protein: CASSFHLPTEQYF.

This chain uses TRBV5-1 with TRBJ2-1; possibly TRBD1 for D (6 bases). Germline values: CDR1 SGHRS, CDR2 YFSETQ. The CDR3 has 14 residues. The germline V and J ends were trimmed by 4 bases and 7 bases, with 15 bases remaining between them. CDR3 nucleotide sequence: TGCGCCAGCAGCGCCGACACAGGGACGAATGAGCAGTTCTTC. Protein sequence: CASSADTGTNEQFF.

This clonotype was seen a handful of times. The genes are TRBV21-1 and TRBJ2-1; the table's TRBD1 call for D was not verified on the DNA. TRBV21-1 represents a pseudogene. CDR3 length: 18 amino acids. CDR3 region: CASSKTPLRGGSYNEQFF. DNA for the CDR3: TGTGCCAGCAGCAAGACCCCACTACGGGGGGGTTCCTACAATGAGCAGTTCTTC.

In its sample, this clonotype was seen a few times. This chain links TRBV5-1 with TRBJ1-1; 7 bases are shared with TRBD1. This CDR3 has 14 residues. Looked up from germline, CDR1 is SGHRS and CDR2 is YFSETQ. The V gene end was trimmed by 0 bases and the J gene end by 1 base; junction bases not matched to a gene: 0. CDR3: CASSLGTGNTEAFF. The CDR3 bases are TGCGCCAGCAGCTTGGGGACAGGGAACACTGAAGCTTTCTTT.

This clonotype was counted at least ten times. The genes are TRBV28 and TRBJ1-5, with D uncertain. Germline V gives CDR1 MDHEN, CDR2 SYDVKM. This CDR3 has 12 amino acids. Trimming stripped 6 bases from V and 7 bases from J, with 10 bases between. CDR3 region: CASRREGQPQHF. CDR3 nucleotide sequence: TGTGCCAGCAGACGCGAGGGCCAGCCCCAGCATTTT.